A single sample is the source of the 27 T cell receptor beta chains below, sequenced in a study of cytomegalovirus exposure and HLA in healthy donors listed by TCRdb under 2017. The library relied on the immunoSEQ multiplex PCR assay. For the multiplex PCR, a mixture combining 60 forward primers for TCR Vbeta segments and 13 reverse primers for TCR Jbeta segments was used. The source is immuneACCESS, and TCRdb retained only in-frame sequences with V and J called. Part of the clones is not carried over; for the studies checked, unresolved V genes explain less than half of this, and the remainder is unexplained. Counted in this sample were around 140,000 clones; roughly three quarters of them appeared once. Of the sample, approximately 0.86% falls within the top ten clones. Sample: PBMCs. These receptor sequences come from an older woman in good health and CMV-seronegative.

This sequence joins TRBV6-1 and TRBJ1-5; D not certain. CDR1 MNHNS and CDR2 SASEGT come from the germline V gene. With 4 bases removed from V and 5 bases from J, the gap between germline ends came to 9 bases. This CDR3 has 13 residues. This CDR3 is CASSVQLDQPQHF. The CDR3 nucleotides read TGTGCCAGCAGTGTACAGCTGGATCAGCCCCAGCATTTT.

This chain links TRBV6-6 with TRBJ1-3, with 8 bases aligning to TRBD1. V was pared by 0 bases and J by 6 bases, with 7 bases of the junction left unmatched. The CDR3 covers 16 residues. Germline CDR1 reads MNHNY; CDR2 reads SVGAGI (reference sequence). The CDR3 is CASSYSPGQDENTIYF. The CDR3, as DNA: TGTGCCAGCAGTTACTCGCCGGGACAGGATGAAAACACCATATATTTT.

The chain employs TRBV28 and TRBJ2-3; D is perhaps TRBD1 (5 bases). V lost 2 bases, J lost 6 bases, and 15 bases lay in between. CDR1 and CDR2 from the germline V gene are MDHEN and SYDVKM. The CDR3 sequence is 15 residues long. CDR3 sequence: CASSLLLRVRDTQYF. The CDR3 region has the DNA TGTGCCAGCAGTTTACTCCTCAGGGTGCGGGATACGCAGTATTTT.

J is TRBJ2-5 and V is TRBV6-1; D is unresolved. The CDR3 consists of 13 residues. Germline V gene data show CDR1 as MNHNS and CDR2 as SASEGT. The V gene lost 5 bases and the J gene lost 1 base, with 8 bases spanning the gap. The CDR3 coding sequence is TGTGCCAGCAGTAGAGCGCCCCAAGAGACCCAGTACTTC. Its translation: CASSRAPQETQYF.

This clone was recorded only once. CDR3 sequence (DNA): TGTGCCAGTTCGTGGGGAGGCGAGCAGTACTTC. Translation: CASSWGGEQYF. The chain has TRBV6-5 and TRBJ2-7; D might be TRBD2 (6 bases). CDR1 is MNHEY and CDR2 is SVGAGI in the germline V gene. The ends were cut back, 9 bases at V and 6 bases at J, with 12 bases in the middle. The CDR3 sequence is 11 residues long.

CDR3 protein: CASSFWHGAQGKLFF. The CDR3 nucleotides read TGTGCCAGCAGTTTCTGGCACGGGGCGCAGGGGAAACTGTTTTTT. This rearrangement joins TRBV28 to TRBJ1-4, with D maybe TRBD1 (6 bases). The V and J ends lost 3 bases and 11 bases respectively, with 19 bases between them. This CDR3 has 15 amino acids. Germline lookup yields CDR1 MDHEN and CDR2 SYDVKM.

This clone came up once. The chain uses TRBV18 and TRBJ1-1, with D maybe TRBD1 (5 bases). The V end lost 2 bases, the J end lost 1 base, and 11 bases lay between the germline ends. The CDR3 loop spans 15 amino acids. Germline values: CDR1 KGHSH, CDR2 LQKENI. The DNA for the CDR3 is TGTGCCAGCTCACCATTGAATGGACAGAACACTGAAGCTTTCTTT. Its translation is CASSPLNGQNTEAFF.

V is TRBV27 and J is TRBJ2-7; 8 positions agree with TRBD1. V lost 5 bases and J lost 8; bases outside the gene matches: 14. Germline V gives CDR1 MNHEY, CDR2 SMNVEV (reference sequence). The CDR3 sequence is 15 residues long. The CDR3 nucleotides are TGTGCCAGCAGTGGGACAGGTATTTTTTACGAGCAGCAGTACTTC. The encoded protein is CASSGTGIFYEQQYF.

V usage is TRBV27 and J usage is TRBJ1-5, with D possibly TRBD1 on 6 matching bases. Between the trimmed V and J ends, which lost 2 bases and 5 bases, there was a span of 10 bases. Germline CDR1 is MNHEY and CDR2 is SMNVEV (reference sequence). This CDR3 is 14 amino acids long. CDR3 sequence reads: CASSLAGTHQPQHF. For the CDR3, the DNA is TGTGCCAGCAGTTTAGCAGGGACACATCAGCCCCAGCATTTT.

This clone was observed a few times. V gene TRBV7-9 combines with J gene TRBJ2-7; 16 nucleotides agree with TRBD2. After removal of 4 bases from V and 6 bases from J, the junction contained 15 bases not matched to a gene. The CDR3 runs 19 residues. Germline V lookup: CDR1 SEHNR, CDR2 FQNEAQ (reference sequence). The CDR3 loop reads CASSSIPGLAGGQLGEQYF. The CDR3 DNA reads TGTGCCAGCAGCTCGATACCGGGACTAGCGGGGGGGCAATTGGGCGAGCAGTACTTC.

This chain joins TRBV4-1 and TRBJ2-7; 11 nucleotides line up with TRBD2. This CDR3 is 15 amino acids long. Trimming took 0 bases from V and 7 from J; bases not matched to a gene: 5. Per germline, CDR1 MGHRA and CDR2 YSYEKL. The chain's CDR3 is CASSQDTSGGLEQYF. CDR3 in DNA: TGCGCCAGCAGCCAAGACACTAGCGGGGGACTGGAGCAGTACTTC.

As DNA, the CDR3 is TGCGCCAGCAGCTTGGTGGCCTCCCCCTCAGATACGCAGTATTTT. This sequence encodes CASSLVASPSDTQYF. The chain combines TRBV5-1 with TRBJ2-3; D is unclear. This CDR3 has 15 amino acids. The V gene lost 0 bases and the J gene lost 4 bases, with 12 bases spanning the gap. Germline V gene lookup returns CDR1 SGHRS and CDR2 YFSETQ.

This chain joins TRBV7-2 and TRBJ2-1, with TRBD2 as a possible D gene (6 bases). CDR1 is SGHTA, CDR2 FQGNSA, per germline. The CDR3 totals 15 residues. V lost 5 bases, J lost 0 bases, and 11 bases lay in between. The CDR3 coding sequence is TGTGCCAGCAGCCCGCCCGGGAGCTCCTACAATGAGCAGTTCTTC. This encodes CASSPPGSSYNEQFF. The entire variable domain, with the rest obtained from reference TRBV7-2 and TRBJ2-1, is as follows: GAGVSQSPSNKVTEKGKDVELRCDPISGHTALYWYRQSLGQGLEFLIYFQGNSAPDKSGLPSDRFSAERTGGSVSTLTIQRTQQEDSAVYLCASSPPGSSYNEQFFGPGTRLTVL.

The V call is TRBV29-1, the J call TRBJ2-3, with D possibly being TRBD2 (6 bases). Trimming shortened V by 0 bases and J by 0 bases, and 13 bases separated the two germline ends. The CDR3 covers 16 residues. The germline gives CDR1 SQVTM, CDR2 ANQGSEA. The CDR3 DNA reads TGCAGCGTTGAAGATCGGCTAGCGCTAAGCACAGATACGCAGTATTTT. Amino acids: CSVEDRLALSTDTQYF.

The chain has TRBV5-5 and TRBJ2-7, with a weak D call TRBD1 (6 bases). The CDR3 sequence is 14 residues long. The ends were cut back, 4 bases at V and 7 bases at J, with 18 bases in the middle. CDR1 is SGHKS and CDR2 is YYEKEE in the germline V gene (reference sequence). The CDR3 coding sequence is TGTGCCAGCAGCGGGAGAACAGGGTCGGTTGAGCAGTACTTC. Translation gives CASSGRTGSVEQYF.

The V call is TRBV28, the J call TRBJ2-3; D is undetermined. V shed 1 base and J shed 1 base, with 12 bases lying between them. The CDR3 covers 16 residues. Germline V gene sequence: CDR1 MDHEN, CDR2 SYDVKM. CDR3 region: CASSLSGRSRTDTQYF. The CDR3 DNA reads TGTGCCAGCAGTTTATCAGGCAGGTCCCGCACAGATACGCAGTATTTT.

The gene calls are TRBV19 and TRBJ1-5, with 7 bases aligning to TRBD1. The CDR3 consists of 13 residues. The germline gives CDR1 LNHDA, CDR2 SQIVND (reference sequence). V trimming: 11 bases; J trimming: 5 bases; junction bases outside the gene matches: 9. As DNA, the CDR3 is TGTGCCTCCGGAGACAGGGCAGATCAGCCCCAGCATTTT. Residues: CASGDRADQPQHF.

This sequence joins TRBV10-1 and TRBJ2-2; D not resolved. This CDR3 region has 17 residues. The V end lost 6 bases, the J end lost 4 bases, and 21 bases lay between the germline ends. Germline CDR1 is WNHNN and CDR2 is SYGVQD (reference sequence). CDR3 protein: CASSKFSLESATGELFF. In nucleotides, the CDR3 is TGCGCCAGCAGCAAATTTTCTTTGGAGTCAGCCACCGGGGAGCTGTTTTTT.

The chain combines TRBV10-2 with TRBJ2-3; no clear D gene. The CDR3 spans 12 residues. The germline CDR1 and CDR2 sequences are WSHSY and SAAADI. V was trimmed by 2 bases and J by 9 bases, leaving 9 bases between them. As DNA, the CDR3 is TGCGCCAGCAGTGAGCTAGACCCGACGCAGTATTTT. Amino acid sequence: CASSELDPTQYF.

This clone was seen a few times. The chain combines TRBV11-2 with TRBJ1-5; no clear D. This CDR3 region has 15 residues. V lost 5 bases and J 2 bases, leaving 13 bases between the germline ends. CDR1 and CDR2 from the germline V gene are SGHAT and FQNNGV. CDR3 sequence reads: CASSQSGKGNQPQHF. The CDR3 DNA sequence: TGTGCCAGCAGCCAGTCGGGGAAAGGCAATCAGCCCCAGCATTTT.

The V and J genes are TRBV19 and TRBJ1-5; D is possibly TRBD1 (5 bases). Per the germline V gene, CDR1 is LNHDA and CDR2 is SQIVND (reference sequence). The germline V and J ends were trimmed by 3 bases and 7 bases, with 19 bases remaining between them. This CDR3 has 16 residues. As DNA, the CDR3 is TGTGCCAGTAGTATCCCCAGGGCAGGGTTGTTCCAGCCCCAGCATTTT. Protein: CASSIPRAGLFQPQHF. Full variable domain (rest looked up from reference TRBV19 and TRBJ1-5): DGGITQSPKYLFRKEGQNVTLSCEQNLNHDAMYWYRQDPGQGLRLIYYSQIVNDFQKGDIAEGYSVSREKKESFPLTVTSAQKNPTAFYLCASSIPRAGLFQPQHFGDGTRLSIL.

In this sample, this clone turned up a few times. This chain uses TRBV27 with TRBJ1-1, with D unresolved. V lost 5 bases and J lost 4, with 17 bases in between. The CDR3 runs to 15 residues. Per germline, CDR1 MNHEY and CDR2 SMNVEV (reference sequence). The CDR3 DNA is TGTGCCAGCAGTCCCTCAGGCAGGCGGGGCACTGAAGCTTTCTTT. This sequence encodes CASSPSGRRGTEAFF.

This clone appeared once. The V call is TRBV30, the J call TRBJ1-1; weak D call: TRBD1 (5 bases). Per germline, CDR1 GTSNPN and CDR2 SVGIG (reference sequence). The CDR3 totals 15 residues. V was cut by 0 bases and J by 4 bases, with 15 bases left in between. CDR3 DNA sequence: TGTGCCTGGAGTGTAGGGGTGGTTCGTAGCACTGAAGCTTTCTTT. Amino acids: CAWSVGVVRSTEAFF. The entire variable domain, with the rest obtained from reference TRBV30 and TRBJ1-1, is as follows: SQTIHQWPATLVQPVGSPLSLECTVEGTSNPNLYWYRQAAGRGLQLLFYSVGIGQISSEVPQNLSASRPQDRQFILSSKKLLLSDSGFYLCAWSVGVVRSTEAFFGQGTRLTVV.

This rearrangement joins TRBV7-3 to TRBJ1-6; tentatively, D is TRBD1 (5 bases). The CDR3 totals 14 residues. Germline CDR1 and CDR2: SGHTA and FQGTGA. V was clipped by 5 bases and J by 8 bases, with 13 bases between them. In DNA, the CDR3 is TGTGCCAGCAGCGCCTGGGGCAGCCATTCACCCCTCCACTTT. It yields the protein CASSAWGSHSPLHF.

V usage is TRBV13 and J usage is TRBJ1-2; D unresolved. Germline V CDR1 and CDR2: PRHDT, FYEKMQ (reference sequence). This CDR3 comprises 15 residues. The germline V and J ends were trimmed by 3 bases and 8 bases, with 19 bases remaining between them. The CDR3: CASSFRLREIRGYTF. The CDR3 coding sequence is TGTGCCAGCAGCTTTCGCCTGCGGGAAATTAGAGGCTACACCTTC.

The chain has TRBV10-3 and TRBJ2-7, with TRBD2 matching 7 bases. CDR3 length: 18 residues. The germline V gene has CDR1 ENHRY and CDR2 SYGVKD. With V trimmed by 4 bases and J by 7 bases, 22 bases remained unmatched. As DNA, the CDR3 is TGTGCCATCAGTGCCTTTCGGGGCGGCGGGGGACCTCCGGGAGAGCAGTACTTC. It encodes CAISAFRGGGGPPGEQYF.

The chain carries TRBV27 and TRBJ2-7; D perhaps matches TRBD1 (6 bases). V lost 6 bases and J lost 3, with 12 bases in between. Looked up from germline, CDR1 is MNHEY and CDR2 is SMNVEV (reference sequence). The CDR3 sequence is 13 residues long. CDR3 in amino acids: CASRSTGIYEQYF. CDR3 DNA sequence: TGTGCCAGCAGGAGTACAGGGATCTACGAGCAGTACTTC.